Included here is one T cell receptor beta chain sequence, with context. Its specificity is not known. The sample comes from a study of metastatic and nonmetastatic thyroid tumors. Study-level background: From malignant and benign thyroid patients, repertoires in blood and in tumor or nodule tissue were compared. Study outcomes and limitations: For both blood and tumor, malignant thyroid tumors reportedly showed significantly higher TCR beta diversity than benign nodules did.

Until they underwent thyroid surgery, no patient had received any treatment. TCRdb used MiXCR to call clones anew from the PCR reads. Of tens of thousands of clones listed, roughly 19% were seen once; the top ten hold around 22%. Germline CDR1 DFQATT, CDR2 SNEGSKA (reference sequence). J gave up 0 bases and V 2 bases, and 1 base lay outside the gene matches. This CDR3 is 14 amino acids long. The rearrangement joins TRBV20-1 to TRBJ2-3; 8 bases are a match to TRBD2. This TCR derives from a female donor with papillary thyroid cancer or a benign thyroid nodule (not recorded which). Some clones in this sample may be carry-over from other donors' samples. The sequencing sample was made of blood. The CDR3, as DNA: TGCAGTGCTAGACTAGCGGGTAGCACAGATACGCAGTATTTT. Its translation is CSARLAGSTDTQYF.